These T cell receptor beta chains were read from a single sample in a study of OX40 agonist ivuxolimab in advanced cancers. Generated by immunoSEQ multiplex PCR, the TCRdb table keeps only in-frame clones and is missing some. The sample shows 23,000 or so clones, roughly 90% of them seen only once. The material was CD4+ or CD8+ T cells sorted from blood, obtained in a trial of the OX40 agonist ivuxolimab. These receptor sequences come from an adult with an advanced solid tumor such as melanoma, head and neck, liver or kidney cancer. The CDR3 runs from the conserved cysteine through the conserved F or W. D genes are given only for firm matches. Clone size is given for some rows only: seen once, a few or many times, or a class if the clone is expanded.

V gene	D gene	J gene	clone size	CDR3 DNA	CDR3 protein
TRBV5-4	TRBD1	TRBJ2-2	.	TGTGCCAGCAGCTTGGCCGCCGGGACAGGGCTTTACGCCGGGGAGCTGTTTTTT	CASSLAAGTGLYAGELFF
TRBV29-1	TRBD1	TRBJ2-5	.	TGCAGCGTTGTGGCAGGGGGCGGATGGGAGACCCAGTACTTC	CSVVAGGGWETQYF
TRBV18	.	TRBJ1-4	.	TGTGCCAGCTCACGCACGTCGGGACAAATAAATGAAAAACTGTTTTTT	CASSRTSGQINEKLFF
TRBV15	.	TRBJ1-5	.	TGTGCCACCAGCAGAACAGGGTCAAATCAGCCCCAGCATTTT	CATSRTGSNQPQHF
TRBV9	TRBD2	TRBJ2-1	.	TGTGCCAGCAGCGTTATGGGGACTAGCGGGAACCACAATGAGCAGTTCTTC	CASSVMGTSGNHNEQFF
TRBV6-6	.	TRBJ1-5	.	TGTGCCAGCAGTTACAGTTTAACAGGATGGTGGCCCCAGCATTTT	CASSYSLTGWWPQHF
TRBV7-9	TRBD2	TRBJ2-3	.	TGTGCCAGCAGCTCAGGGACTAGCGGATATAGGGGCACAGATACGCAGTATTTT	CASSSGTSGYRGTDTQYF
TRBV13	.	TRBJ2-7	.	TGTGCCAGCAGCTTAGGGTTGGTTGGGACAAAAGCCTACGAGCAGTACTTC	CASSLGLVGTKAYEQYF
TRBV29-1	.	TRBJ2-2	.	TGCAGCGGCGTTGGGCCTTCCGGGGAGCTGTTTTTT	CSGVGPSGELFF
TRBV10-2	TRBD2	TRBJ2-3	.	TGCGCCAGCAGTGAGGCTGCGGGGGGGTCTAATACGCAGTATTTT	CASSEAAGGSNTQYF
TRBV19	TRBD2	TRBJ2-1	.	TGTGCCAGTAGTATAGTTTCTAGCGGGAGCTCCTACAATGAGCAGTTCTTC	CASSIVSSGSSYNEQFF
TRBV10-1	.	TRBJ2-7	.	TGCGCCAGCAGTGACAGGGGCTGGGTCGAGCAGTACTTC	CASSDRGWVEQYF
TRBV11-3	TRBD2	TRBJ2-2	.	TGTGCCAGCAGCTTTAGCGGTTTTGGGGAGGGGTCCGGGGAGCTGTTTTTT	CASSFSGFGEGSGELFF
TRBV25-1	.	TRBJ1-1	.	TGTGCCAGCAGCTCAGGGTGGACTGAAGCTTTCTTT	CASSSGWTEAFF
TRBV12-5	TRBD1	TRBJ2-7	.	TGTGCTAGTGGTTTGGTAGTCCGTTTGAGCAGGGGGACCCACGAGCAGTACTTC	CASGLVVRLSRGTHEQYF
TRBV10-3	TRBD1	TRBJ1-4	few	TGTGCCATCAGTACAGGGGGGACTAATGAAAAACTGTTTTTT	CAISTGGTNEKLFF
TRBV5-1	.	TRBJ2-7	once	TGCGCCAGCAGCTCCGTACTGACTAGTGTGCGCTACGAGCAGTACTTC	CASSSVLTSVRYEQYF
TRBV19	.	TRBJ1-5	.	TGTGCCAGTAGTATACTAATCGCAAGTCGTCAGCCCCAGCATTTT	CASSILIASRQPQHF
TRBV11-2	.	TRBJ2-3	.	TGTGCCAGCAGCTTAGATCCGAGACAGGTGTATAATACGCAGTATTTT	CASSLDPRQVYNTQYF
TRBV9	TRBD2	TRBJ2-1	once	TGTGCCAGCAGCGGACCGGGACTAGCGGGGTACAATGAGCAGTTCTTC	CASSGPGLAGYNEQFF
TRBV25-1	TRBD2	TRBJ2-1	.	TGTGCCAGCAGTGAATGGGGGGGGGTTAAGTGGTTCTTC	CASSEWGGVKWFF
TRBV2	.	TRBJ2-7	.	TGTGCCAGCAGTGAGTTGGTAGGGACGAACTACGAGCAGTACTTC	CASSELVGTNYEQYF
TRBV6-5	TRBD1	TRBJ2-2	.	TGTGCCAGCAGTACGACAGGGATGAACACCGGGGAGCTGTTTTTT	CASSTTGMNTGELFF
TRBV9	.	TRBJ1-1	once	TGTGCCAGCAGCGTAGCTACTGGTGGGGTGGGAGTGAACACTGAAGCTTTCTTT	CASSVATGGVGVNTEAFF
TRBV19	.	TRBJ1-1	.	TGTGCCAGTACCCAGGGTTCTGGCGCTGAAGCTTTCTTT	CASTQGSGAEAFF
TRBV25-1	TRBD2	TRBJ2-1	.	TGTGCCAGCAGTGAAATGGGAGGGAGGGCCTTTCTTGAGCAGTTCTTC	CASSEMGGRAFLEQFF
TRBV9	TRBD1	TRBJ2-7	.	TGTGCCAGCAGCGCCACTCCGGGACAGGGGGCCTACGAGCAGTACTTC	CASSATPGQGAYEQYF
TRBV5-6	.	TRBJ1-1	.	TGTGCCAGCAGCTTGATGGCATTCCTGAACACTGAAGCTTTCTTT	CASSLMAFLNTEAFF
TRBV5-8	.	TRBJ2-3	.	TGTGCCAGCAGCTTAAGGTGGGACACAGATACGCAGTATTTT	CASSLRWDTDTQYF